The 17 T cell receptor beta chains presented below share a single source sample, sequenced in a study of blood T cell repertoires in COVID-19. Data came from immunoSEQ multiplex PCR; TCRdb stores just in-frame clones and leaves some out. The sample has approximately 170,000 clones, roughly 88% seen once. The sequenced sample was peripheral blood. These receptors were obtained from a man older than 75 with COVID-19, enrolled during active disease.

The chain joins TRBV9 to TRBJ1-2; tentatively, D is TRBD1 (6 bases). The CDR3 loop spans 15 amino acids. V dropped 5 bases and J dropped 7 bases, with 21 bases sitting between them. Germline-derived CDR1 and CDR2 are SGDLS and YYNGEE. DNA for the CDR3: TGTGCCAGCAGTAGAGGGGACAAGTCACTGTTTGGCTACACCTTC. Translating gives CASSRGDKSLFGYTF.

CDR3 sequence (DNA): TGTGCCAGCAGCTTACAGGACAGGGTATTCGGCTACACCTTC. Residues: CASSLQDRVFGYTF. This chain links TRBV5-6 with TRBJ1-2; 8 bases line up with TRBD1. The germline V gene has CDR1 SGHDT and CDR2 YYEEEE. V dropped 2 bases and J dropped 8; count of bases not matched to a gene: 8. The CDR3 consists of 14 residues.

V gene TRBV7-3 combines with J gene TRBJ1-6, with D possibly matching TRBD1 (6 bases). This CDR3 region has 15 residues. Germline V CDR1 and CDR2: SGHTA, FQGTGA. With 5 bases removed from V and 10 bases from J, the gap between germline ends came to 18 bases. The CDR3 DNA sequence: TGTGCCAGCAGCCCCCGAGGGGGTTCAAGGTCACCCCTCCACTTT. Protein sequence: CASSPRGGSRSPLHF. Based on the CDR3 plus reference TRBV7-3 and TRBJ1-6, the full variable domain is GAGVSQTPSNKVTEKGKYVELRCDPISGHTALYWYRQSLGQGPEFLIYFQGTGAADDSGLPNDRFFAVRPEGSVSTLKIQRTERGDSAVYLCASSPRGGSRSPLHFGNGTRLTVT.

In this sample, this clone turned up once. The DNA for the CDR3 is TGTGCCAGCAGCCTAGCCACAGGGGCGGGTGAAAAACTGTTTTTT. It codes for CASSLATGAGEKLFF. The V and J genes are TRBV9 and TRBJ1-4; 7 bases map to TRBD1. Trimming at V came to 4 bases and at J to 7 bases, leaving 10 bases not matched to a gene. This CDR3 contains 15 residues. The germline V gene encodes CDR1 SGDLS and CDR2 YYNGEE.

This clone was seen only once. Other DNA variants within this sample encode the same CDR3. Here the CDR3 reads CASSQGPGTEAFF. The CDR3 DNA sequence: TGTGCCAGCAGCCAAGGCCCAGGAACTGAAGCTTTCTTT. This chain uses TRBV14 with TRBJ1-1; D not resolved. Germline lookup yields CDR1 SGHDN and CDR2 FVKESK. The CDR3 sequence is 13 residues long. Trimming removed 1 base from V and 5 bases from J, with 8 bases in between.

This CDR3 reads CASSYQDGSDTQYF. The CDR3 DNA reads TGTGCCAGCAGTTACCAGGATGGTTCAGATACGCAGTATTTT. The gene calls are TRBV6-6 and TRBJ2-3; D unclear. The CDR3 contains 14 residues. Trimming stripped 2 bases from V and 4 bases from J, with 10 bases between. Germline V gives CDR1 MNHNY, CDR2 SVGAGI (reference sequence).

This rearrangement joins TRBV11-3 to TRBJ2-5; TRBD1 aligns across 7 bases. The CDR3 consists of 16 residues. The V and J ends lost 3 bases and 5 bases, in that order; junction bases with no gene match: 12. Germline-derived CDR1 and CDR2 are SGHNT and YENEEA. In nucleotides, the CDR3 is TGTGCCAGCAGCTTTAGCCCCCTCGACAGGGCTGAGACCCAGTACTTC. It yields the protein CASSFSPLDRAETQYF.

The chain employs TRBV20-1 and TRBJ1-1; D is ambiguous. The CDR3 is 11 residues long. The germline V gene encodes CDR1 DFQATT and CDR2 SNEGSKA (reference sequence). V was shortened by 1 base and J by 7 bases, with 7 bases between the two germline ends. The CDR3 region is CSARGPNEAFF. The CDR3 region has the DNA TGCAGTGCTAGAGGGCCCAATGAAGCTTTCTTT.

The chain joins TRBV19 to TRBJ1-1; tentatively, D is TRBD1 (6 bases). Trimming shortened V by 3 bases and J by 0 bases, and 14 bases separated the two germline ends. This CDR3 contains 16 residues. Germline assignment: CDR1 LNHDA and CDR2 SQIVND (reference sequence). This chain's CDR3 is CASSIAGGRLNTEAFF. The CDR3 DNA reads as TGTGCCAGTAGTATCGCGGGGGGCAGACTGAACACTGAAGCTTTCTTT.

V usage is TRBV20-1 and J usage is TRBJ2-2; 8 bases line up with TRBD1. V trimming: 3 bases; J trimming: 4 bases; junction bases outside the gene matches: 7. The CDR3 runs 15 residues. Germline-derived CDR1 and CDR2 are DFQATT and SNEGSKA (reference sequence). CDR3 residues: CSASSGGVGTGELFF. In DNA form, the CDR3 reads TGCAGTGCTAGTTCAGGGGGCGTCGGCACCGGGGAGCTGTTTTTT.

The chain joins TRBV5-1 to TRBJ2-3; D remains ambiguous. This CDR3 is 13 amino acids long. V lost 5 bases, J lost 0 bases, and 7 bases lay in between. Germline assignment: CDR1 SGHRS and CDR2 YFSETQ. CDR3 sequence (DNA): TGCGCCAGCAGGGGCCCTAGCACAGATACGCAGTATTTT. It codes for CASRGPSTDTQYF.

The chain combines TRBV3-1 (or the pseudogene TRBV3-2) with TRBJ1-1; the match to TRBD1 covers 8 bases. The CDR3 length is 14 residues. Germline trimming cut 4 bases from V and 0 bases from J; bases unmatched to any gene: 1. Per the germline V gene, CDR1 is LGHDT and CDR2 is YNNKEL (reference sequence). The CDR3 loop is CASSRQGMNTEAFF. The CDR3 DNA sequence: TGTGCCAGCAGCCGACAGGGGATGAACACTGAAGCTTTCTTT.

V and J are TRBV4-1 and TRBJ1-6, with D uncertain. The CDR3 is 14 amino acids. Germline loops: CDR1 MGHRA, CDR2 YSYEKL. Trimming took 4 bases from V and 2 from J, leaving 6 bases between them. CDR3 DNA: TGCGCCAGCAGCCGGGAGGCCTATAATTCACCCCTCCACTTT. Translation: CASSREAYNSPLHF.

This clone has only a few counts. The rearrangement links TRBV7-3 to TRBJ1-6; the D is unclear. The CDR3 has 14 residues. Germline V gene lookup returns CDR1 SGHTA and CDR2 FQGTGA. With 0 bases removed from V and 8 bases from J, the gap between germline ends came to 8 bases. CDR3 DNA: TGTGCCAGCAGCTTAACGTTAGGAGATTCACCCCTCCACTTT. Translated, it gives CASSLTLGDSPLHF.

The CDR3 DNA reads as TGCGCCAGCAGCTTGTGGCTGTGGGGCTACACCTTC. Its protein product is CASSLWLWGYTF. The chain couples TRBV5-1 to TRBJ1-2; D is ambiguous. This CDR3 spans 12 amino acids. The V end was cut by 1 base, the J end by 8 bases, with 9 bases between. CDR1 is SGHRS and CDR2 is YFSETQ in the germline V gene.

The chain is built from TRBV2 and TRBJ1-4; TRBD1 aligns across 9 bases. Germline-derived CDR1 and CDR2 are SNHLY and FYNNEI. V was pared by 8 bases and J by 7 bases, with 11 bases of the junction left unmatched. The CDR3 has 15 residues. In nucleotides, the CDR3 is TGTGCCAGCCGTACCAGGACAGGGGAAAGTGAAAAACTGTTTTTT. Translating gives CASRTRTGESEKLFF.

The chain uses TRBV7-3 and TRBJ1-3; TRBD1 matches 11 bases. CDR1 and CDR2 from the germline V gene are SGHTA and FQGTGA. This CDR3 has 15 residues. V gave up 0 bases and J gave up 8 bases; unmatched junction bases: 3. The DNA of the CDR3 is TGTGCCAGCAGCTTAACCTGGGACAGGGGGTACACCATATATTTT. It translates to CASSLTWDRGYTIYF.